This T cell receptor beta chain was recovered during a study of human T cells and chemical hapten exposure. About the study: Investigators sensitized about 2 cm by about 2 cm of upper inner arm skin with 2% DPC. On the upper back, patch tests were applied with 0.01% DPC and read at 6 days. Small pooled library volume differences mainly caused per-sample TCR yield variation. Study-wide findings and caveats: Correlating positively with patch test score were the PT1 expanded TCR counts.

Trimming stripped 3 bases from V and 6 bases from J, with 14 bases between. The CDR3 is made up of 15 amino acids. The germline gives CDR1 KGHDR, CDR2 SFDVKD. This clonotype was seen many times. Its antigen remains unknown. The time point: patch test 1, 2 weeks after DPC sensitization. The treatment is: therapeutic diphenylcyclopropenone sensitization with weekly scalp DPC. It was from unfractionated whole blood that total RNA was extracted. In TCRdb, the RACE reads were re-called with MiXCR into one record per CDR3 protein. The data hold fewer than 50,000 distinct CDR3 sequences, with just under 4% observed a single time.

This receptor was taken from a man between 50 and 59 years old with alopecia areata. Some clones in this sample may be carry-over from other donors' samples. Material: whole blood, obtained in connection with sensitization to the hapten diphenylcyclopropenone (DPC). V and J are TRBV24-1 and TRBJ1-5, with D unresolved. Here the CDR3 reads CATSDPFYEGQPQHF. The CDR3 nucleotides are TGTGCCACCAGTGATCCTTTCTACGAGGGTCAGCCCCAGCATTTT.